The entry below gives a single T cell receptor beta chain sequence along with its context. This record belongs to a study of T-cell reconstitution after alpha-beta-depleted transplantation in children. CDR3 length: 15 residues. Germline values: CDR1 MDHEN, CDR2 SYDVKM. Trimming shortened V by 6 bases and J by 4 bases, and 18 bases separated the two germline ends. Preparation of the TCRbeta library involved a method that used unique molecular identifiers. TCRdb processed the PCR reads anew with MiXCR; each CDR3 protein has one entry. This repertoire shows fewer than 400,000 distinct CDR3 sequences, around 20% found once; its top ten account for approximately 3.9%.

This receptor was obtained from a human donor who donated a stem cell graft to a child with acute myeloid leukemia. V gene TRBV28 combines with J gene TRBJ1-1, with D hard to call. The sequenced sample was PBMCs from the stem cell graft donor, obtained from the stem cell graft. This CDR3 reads CASRQQLFRGTEAFF. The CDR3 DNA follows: TGTGCCAGCAGACAACAGTTATTCCGGGGCACTGAAGCTTTCTTT.